The T cell receptor (beta chain) under discussion was sequenced for a study of blood T cell repertoires in COVID-19. The repertoire was sequenced with immunoSEQ multiplex PCR; TCRdb's copy has only in-frame clones and lacks some. The table lists tens of thousands of clones, approximately 78% of them singletons, with more than 13% in the top ten. CDR3 length: 18 amino acids. V lost 5 bases and J 3 bases, leaving 19 bases between the germline ends. CDR1 and CDR2 from the germline V gene are KGHDR and SFDVKD. This receptor was taken from a man older than 75 with acute or convalescent COVID-19. This chain joins TRBV24-1 and TRBJ2-6, with D possibly matching TRBD1 (6 bases). Input material: peripheral blood. The CDR3 here is CATSVSGDSLYGANVLTF. CDR3 DNA: TGTGCCACCAGTGTGTCAGGGGATAGCTTATATGGGGCCAACGTCCTGACTTTC.